A single T cell receptor (beta chain) is shown here with its context. Germline V gene lookup returns CDR1 MNHNS and CDR2 SASEGT. V lost 6 bases and J lost 6; bases outside the gene matches: 4. The CDR3 runs 13 residues. The data originate from a study of CD4 and CD8 cells across lung adenocarcinoma regions. TCRdb re-derived calls from the PCR reads in MiXCR, one entry per CDR3 protein. The sample consists of 22,000 or so distinct CDR3 sequences, about 50% of them appearing once. The V call is TRBV6-1, the J call TRBJ2-1; 8 bases line up with TRBD2. The receptor's source is a female donor with lung adenocarcinoma. The CD4 and CD8 labels of this study may be unreliable. The sample taken for sequencing was CD8+ T cells from the center of a lung tumor. CDR3 in DNA: TGTGCCAGCAGGGGACTAGTCGGCAATGAGCAGTTCTTC. As protein: CASRGLVGNEQFF.